What follows are 20 T cell receptor beta chains derived from one specimen sequenced in a study of T cell repertoires in aging, cancer and after chemotherapy. The template was genomic DNA from peripheral blood, not RNA. A mixed TRB-A/B primer pool amplified rearranged TRB by multiplex touch-down PCR. TCRdb re-called the multiplex PCR reads through MiXCR, storing one row per CDR3 protein. The sample comprises about 2,700 distinct CDR3 sequences, approximately 54% of which are singletons, and roughly 35% rests with the top ten. The sequenced sample consisted of blood. These receptors were obtained from a human donor with a solid tumor.

In this sample, this clonotype turned up a few times. This rearrangement joins TRBV5-6 to TRBJ1-1, with a tentative D call TRBD1 (5 bases). The CDR3 is made up of 14 amino acids. Germline V gene lookup returns CDR1 SGHDT and CDR2 YYEEEE. V was cut by 4 bases and J by 1 base, with 11 bases left in between. Here the CDR3 reads CASSPFGANTEAFF. The CDR3 nucleotides are TGTGCCAGCAGCCCGTTCGGGGCGAACACTGAAGCTTTCTTT.

CDR3 nucleotide sequence: TGTGCCAGCAGCTTAGTTACTGGAAACACCATATATTTT. Protein: CASSLVTGNTIYF. The V gene is TRBV7-2, the J gene TRBJ1-3; D gene unclear. From germline, CDR1 is SGHTA and CDR2 FQGNSA. The V end was cut by 1 base, the J end by 2 bases, with 3 bases between. This CDR3 comprises 13 residues.

The chain carries TRBV6-5 and TRBJ2-1, with TRBD2 as a possible D gene (6 bases). Germline values: CDR1 MNHEY, CDR2 SVGAGI. The V end was cut by 7 bases, the J end by 8 bases, with 18 bases between. This CDR3 has 14 residues. DNA of the CDR3: TGTGCCAGCAAACGACTAGGGGTCGGGGATGAGCAGTTCTTC. Translated, it gives CASKRLGVGDEQFF.

This clonotype has only a few counts. The chain employs TRBV7-9 and TRBJ2-3; D unclear. Germline V gene lookup returns CDR1 SEHNR and CDR2 FQNEAQ (reference sequence). Trimming took 10 bases from V and 1 from J, leaving 12 bases between them. The CDR3 runs 13 residues. The CDR3 nucleotides read TGTGCCACCCACCGCGGCGGCACAGATACGCAGTATTTT. It specifies CATHRGGTDTQYF.

In its sample, this clonotype ranks as large. Mismatch with germline at one junction end may stem from a read error. The chain combines TRBV5-1 with TRBJ1-6, with unresolved D. The CDR3 is 15 amino acids. CDR1 is SGHRS, CDR2 YFSETQ, per germline. The CDR3 reads CASSFFPTYNSPLHF. The CDR3 DNA follows: TGTGCCAGCAGCTTCTTCCCCACCTATAATTCACCCCTCCACTTT.

This clonotype appeared a few times. The V gene is TRBV6-5, the J gene TRBJ1-4; D is perhaps TRBD1 (6 bases). Trimming stripped 2 bases from V and 3 bases from J, with 13 bases between. Looked up from germline, CDR1 is MNHEY and CDR2 is SVGAGI. The CDR3 sequence is 16 residues long. The CDR3 loop is CASSYMGGASNEKLFF. The CDR3 region has the DNA TGTGCCAGCAGTTACATGGGGGGCGCGTCTAATGAAAAACTGTTTTTT.

There are a few counts of this clonotype. The V gene is TRBV7-9, the J gene TRBJ2-3; 9 bases are shared with TRBD2. This CDR3 has 14 residues. Per the germline V gene, CDR1 is SEHNR and CDR2 is FQNEAQ (reference sequence). J was trimmed by 1 base and V by 6 bases; bases with no gene match: 2. The CDR3 sequence: CASRSSGGTDTQYF. CDR3 DNA: TGTGCCAGCAGATCTAGCGGGGGCACAGATACGCAGTATTTT.

This clonotype was detected only once. The rearrangement uses TRBV30 and TRBJ1-5; 8 bases are a match to TRBD1. The J segment lost 5 bases and the V segment lost 3 bases, leaving 9 bases of the junction unmatched. CDR1 and CDR2 (germline): GTSNPN, SVGIG (reference sequence). The CDR3 runs to 15 residues. The CDR3 sequence is CAWRPTGGRDQPQHF. In DNA, the CDR3 is TGTGCCTGGAGACCCACAGGGGGGAGGGATCAGCCCCAGCATTTT.

The table lists this clonotype with a few counts. This CDR3 is CASRDPGQNTEAFF. The DNA of the CDR3 is TGTGCCAGCAGGGACCCGGGACAGAACACTGAAGCTTTCTTT. This chain uses TRBV6-2 or TRBV6-3 with TRBJ1-1, with D tentatively TRBD1 (6 bases). Deletions cut 6 bases from V and 1 base from J, with 12 bases between. CDR1 MNHEY and CDR2 SVGEGT come from the germline V gene. The CDR3 is made up of 14 amino acids.

The CDR3 DNA is TGCAGTGCTAGTGGGTCCCAGCAGGGGTTGGACGAGCAGTACTTC. Its protein product is CSASGSQQGLDEQYF. The chain employs TRBV20-1 and TRBJ2-7; maybe TRBD1 (6 bases). Trimming shortened V by 3 bases and J by 5 bases, and 20 bases separated the two germline ends. Germline values: CDR1 DFQATT, CDR2 SNEGSKA (reference sequence). The CDR3 length is 15 residues.

This chain connects TRBV6-8 to TRBJ2-7; 9 nucleotides line up with TRBD1. CDR3 length: 19 residues. J gave up 3 bases and V 1 base, and 16 bases lay outside the gene matches. Germline CDR1 is MNHGY and CDR2 is SAAAGT. CDR3 bases: TGTGCCAGCAGTTACTACGCCAGGACAGGGGTGATGGCGAGCTACGAGCAGTACTTC. This codes for CASSYYARTGVMASYEQYF.

This clonotype was counted a few times. The chain has TRBV6-1 and TRBJ1-5; weak D call: TRBD1 (6 bases). Trimming stripped 6 bases from V and 3 bases from J, with 9 bases between. The CDR3 runs to 13 residues. Germline CDR1 is MNHNS and CDR2 is SASEGT. The CDR3 loop is CASRDSFNQPQHF. CDR3 bases: TGTGCCAGCAGGGACAGCTTCAATCAGCCCCAGCATTTT.

The chain recombines TRBV7-2 with TRBJ2-5, with no clear D. Trimming removed 5 bases from V and 4 bases from J, with 14 bases in between. CDR3 length: 14 residues. Germline CDR1 SGHTA, CDR2 FQGNSA. CDR3: CASSPNSLRETQYF. The CDR3 DNA reads as TGTGCCAGCAGCCCGAATAGCCTCCGAGAGACCCAGTACTTC.

The J gene is TRBJ1-4, the V gene TRBV29-1; 10 nucleotides line up with TRBD1. There are 14 residues in the CDR3. V shed 3 bases, J shed 4 bases, and the junction held 2 bases outside the gene matches. Per the germline V gene, CDR1 is SQVTM and CDR2 is ANQGSEA. DNA for the CDR3: TGCAGCGTTGAGGGGACAGGGGATAATGAAAAACTGTTTTTT. The encoded protein is CSVEGTGDNEKLFF. Supplemented by reference TRBV29-1 and TRBJ1-4, the full variable domain reads SAVISQKPSRDICQRGTSLTIQCQVDSQVTMMFWYRQQPGQSLTLIATANQGSEATYESGFVIDKFPISRPNLTFSTLTVSNMSPEDSSIYLCSVEGTGDNEKLFFGSGTQLSVL.

This clonotype was seen once. The V call is TRBV19, the J call TRBJ2-3; D is undetermined. Germline V gene lookup returns CDR1 LNHDA and CDR2 SQIVND (reference sequence). The CDR3 length is 13 residues. Trimming stripped 4 bases from V and 6 bases from J, with 11 bases between. CDR3 residues: CASSTSSEDTQYF. CDR3 sequence (DNA): TGTGCCAGTAGTACCTCTAGTGAGGATACGCAGTATTTT.

The chain couples TRBV20-1 to TRBJ2-1; 8 bases agree with TRBD2. V shed 6 bases, J shed 0 bases, and the junction held 7 bases outside the gene matches. CDR3 length: 15 residues. Germline CDR1 reads DFQATT; CDR2 reads SNEGSKA (reference sequence). CDR3 in amino acids: CSAFFAGGSYNEQFF. The CDR3 DNA follows: TGCAGTGCATTTTTCGCGGGGGGCTCCTACAATGAGCAGTTCTTC.

The chain joins TRBV19 to TRBJ1-5, with D unclear. Trimming removed 5 bases from V and 0 bases from J, with 14 bases in between. This CDR3 comprises 16 residues. CDR1 and CDR2 from the germline V gene are LNHDA and SQIVND (reference sequence). The CDR3 loop is CASSRGQSISNQPQHF. The CDR3 DNA reads as TGTGCCAGTAGTCGCGGGCAGAGTATTAGCAATCAGCCCCAGCATTTT.

The sample holds a few counts of this clonotype. The chain employs TRBV6-4 and TRBJ2-7, with 8 bases aligning to TRBD2. With 7 bases clipped from V and 7 bases from J, the junction kept 15 bases outside the gene matches. There are 15 residues in the CDR3. Germline V gene sequence: CDR1 MRHNA, CDR2 SNTAGT. CDR3 DNA sequence: TGTGCCAGCACCCGAGAACCGGGACTAGGGCGGGAGCAGTACTTC. Translating it yields CASTREPGLGREQYF.

The genes are TRBV9 and TRBJ2-1, with D tentatively TRBD1 (6 bases). Germline CDR1 SGDLS, CDR2 YYNGEE. Trimming shortened V by 2 bases and J by 8 bases, and 11 bases separated the two germline ends. The CDR3 is made up of 13 amino acids. The CDR3 DNA is TGTGCCAGCAGCGTTACAGGGATCGATGAGCAGTTCTTC. Its protein is CASSVTGIDEQFF.

The chain is built from TRBV20-1 and TRBJ2-1, with no clear D. The CDR3 is 11 residues long. Germline CDR1 is DFQATT and CDR2 is SNEGSKA (reference sequence). The ends were cut back, 5 bases at V and 9 bases at J, with 11 bases in the middle. The CDR3 DNA reads TGCAGTGCTCTTGGGTCGGGTGAGCAGTTCTTC. Translating gives CSALGSGEQFF.